A selection of T cell receptor beta chains follows, all from one sample in a study of OX40 agonist ivuxolimab in advanced cancers. Measured with immunoSEQ multiplex PCR; TCRdb has only the in-frame clones, and not every one. The table has about 86,000 clones, about 93% seen once. The starting material was CD4+ or CD8+ T cells sorted from blood, obtained in a trial of the OX40 agonist ivuxolimab. The receptor set was obtained from an adult with an advanced solid tumor such as melanoma, head and neck, liver or kidney cancer. Each CDR3 is given with its conserved first and last residue. The order of the fields is D gene, J gene, clone size, V gene, CDR3 protein, CDR3 DNA. The D gene is left open where the match is weak. Not all rows give a size; the values are once, few, many and, for expanded clones, a class.

NA,TRBJ2-2,NA,TRBV19,CASSGIGSAGELFF,TGTGCCAGTAGTGGAATAGGTTCCGCCGGGGAGCTGTTTTTT
NA,TRBJ2-1,NA,TRBV19,CASSRAGVHNEQFF,TGTGCCAGTAGTAGGGCAGGGGTCCACAATGAGCAGTTCTTC
NA,TRBJ1-5,NA,TRBV28,CATLKAGLGNQPQHF,TGTGCTACTCTTAAAGCGGGCCTAGGCAATCAGCCCCAGCATTTT
NA,TRBJ1-2,NA,TRBV5-1,CASSLQMTTGYGYTF,TGCGCCAGCAGCTTACAGATGACGACGGGCTATGGCTACACCTTC
NA,TRBJ2-7,NA,TRBV7-2,CASSLAGGAYEQYF,TGTGCCAGCAGCTTAGCGGGAGGAGCCTACGAGCAGTACTTC
NA,TRBJ2-7,few,TRBV5-6,CASSLRRYEQYF,TGTGCCAGCAGCTTGCGGAGATACGAGCAGTACTTC
NA,TRBJ2-1,NA,TRBV6-1,CASSDNEQFF,TGTGCCAGCAGTGATAATGAGCAGTTCTTC
NA,TRBJ1-6,NA,TRBV2,CAFRLEDSSYNSPLHF,TGTGCCTTCCGGCTAGAGGATAGCTCCTATAATTCACCCCTCCACTTT
NA,TRBJ2-6,NA,TRBV4-2,CASSQDRSGANVLTF,TGTGCCAGCAGCCAAGACCGCTCTGGGGCCAACGTCCTGACTTTC
NA,TRBJ2-6,NA,TRBV2,CASRQGYSGANVLTF,TGTGCCAGCAGACAGGGATATTCTGGGGCCAACGTCCTGACTTTC
NA,TRBJ1-5,NA,TRBV28,CASSLKSGSNQPQHF,TGTGCCAGCAGTTTAAAGTCGGGTAGCAATCAGCCCCAGCATTTT
TRBD1,TRBJ1-1,NA,TRBV7-2,CASSLQGGMNTEAFF,TGTGCCAGCAGCTTGCAGGGGGGGATGAACACTGAAGCTTTCTTT
NA,TRBJ1-5,NA,TRBV18,CASSGQTDSNQPQHF,TGTGCCAGCTCAGGACAGACAGATAGCAATCAGCCCCAGCATTTT
NA,TRBJ2-7,NA,TRBV18,CASSPLGRDHEQYF,TGTGCCAGCTCACCACTTGGCAGGGACCACGAGCAGTACTTC
TRBD2,TRBJ2-7,NA,TRBV7-9,CASSLARLAGENEQYF,TGTGCCAGCAGCTTAGCTCGGCTAGCGGGAGAGAACGAGCAGTACTTC
NA,TRBJ1-4,NA,TRBV18,CASSQGATNEKLFF,TGTGCCAGCTCCCAGGGAGCAACTAATGAAAAACTGTTTTTT
NA,TRBJ1-1,NA,TRBV5-4,CASSIDTVGVTEAFF,TGTGCCAGCAGCATAGACACTGTTGGGGTGACTGAAGCTTTCTTT
NA,TRBJ1-2,NA,TRBV19,CASSIAAGSIRRGYTF,TGTGCCAGTAGTATAGCCGCAGGATCGATCCGACGAGGCTACACCTTC
TRBD2,TRBJ2-2,NA,TRBV4-3,CASSMTSLSGELFF,TGCGCCAGCAGTATGACTAGCTTGAGCGGGGAGCTGTTTTTT
NA,TRBJ1-6,NA,TRBV7-2,CASSRTVYNSPLHF,TGTGCCAGCAGCCGGACAGTCTATAATTCACCCCTCCACTTT
NA,TRBJ2-2,NA,TRBV7-2,CASSTYTGELFF,TGTGCCAGCAGCACCTACACCGGGGAGCTGTTTTTT
TRBD2,TRBJ2-3,NA,TRBV11-3,CASSLGQREAHTDTQYF,TGTGCCAGCAGCTTAGGCCAGCGGGAGGCTCACACAGATACGCAGTATTTT
NA,TRBJ2-2,NA,TRBV30,CAWSVLGRPNTGELFF,TGTGCCTGGAGTGTACTGGGCAGGCCGAACACCGGGGAGCTGTTTTTT
TRBD2,TRBJ2-7,NA,TRBV27,CASSLSHRRTSGFSYEQYF,TGTGCCAGCAGTTTATCGCATCGCCGGACTAGCGGGTTTTCCTACGAGCAGTACTTC
NA,TRBJ2-1,NA,TRBV6-4,CASSAQGGGNEQFF,TGTGCCAGCAGTGCACAGGGGGGGGGCAATGAGCAGTTCTTC
NA,TRBJ1-4,NA,TRBV28,CASSLGGRANEKLFF,TGTGCCAGCAGTTTAGGGGGGCGGGCTAATGAAAAACTGTTTTTT
NA,TRBJ2-7,NA,TRBV7-9,CASSYREYEQYF,TGTGCCAGCAGTTACAGGGAATACGAGCAGTACTTC
NA,TRBJ1-4,NA,TRBV6-6,CASSQREGLLFF,TGTGCCAGCAGTCAACGGGAGGGATTGTTGTTTTTT
NA,TRBJ2-1,few,TRBV4-1,CASSRSGGSSYNEQFF,TGCGCCAGCAGCCGCTCAGGGGGGAGCTCCTACAATGAGCAGTTCTTC
NA,TRBJ2-2,NA,TRBV7-3,CASSFNTGELFF,TGTGCCAGCAGCTTTAACACCGGGGAGCTGTTTTTT
TRBD1,TRBJ1-5,few,TRBV19,CASRFSGGDQPQHF,TGTGCCAGTAGATTCTCAGGGGGGGATCAGCCCCAGCATTTT
TRBD1,TRBJ2-2,NA,TRBV7-3,CASSSRTGGVRGGELFF,TGTGCCAGCAGCTCCCGGACAGGGGGCGTTAGGGGCGGGGAGCTGTTTTTT
TRBD1,TRBJ2-1,NA,TRBV28,CASRPGQGSNEQFF,TGTGCCAGCAGGCCGGGACAGGGATCCAATGAGCAGTTCTTC
TRBD1,TRBJ2-2,NA,TRBV5-4,CASSSKGTGFGELFF,TGTGCCAGCAGCTCCAAGGGGACAGGGTTCGGGGAGCTGTTTTTT
NA,TRBJ1-2,NA,TRBV21-1,CASSKFRQLYGYTF,TGTGCCAGCAGCAAGTTCCGACAGTTATATGGCTACACCTTC
NA,TRBJ1-1,few,TRBV28,CASSSPAGWNTEAFF,TGTGCCAGCAGTTCCCCCGCAGGCTGGAACACTGAAGCTTTCTTT
TRBD1,TRBJ2-2,once,TRBV2,CATHRGLDTGELFF,TGTGCCACCCACAGGGGGCTCGACACCGGGGAGCTGTTTTTT
TRBD2,TRBJ2-2,NA,TRBV19,CASSILAGSTGELFF,TGTGCCAGTAGTATCTTAGCGGGATCTACCGGGGAGCTGTTTTTT
NA,TRBJ1-4,NA,TRBV5-1,CASSTGTVTANEKLFF,TGCGCCAGCAGCACCGGGACCGTAACCGCTAATGAAAAACTGTTTTTT
NA,TRBJ2-3,NA,TRBV19,CASSISGISTDTQYF,TGTGCCAGTAGTATCTCGGGGATAAGCACAGATACGCAGTATTTT
NA,TRBJ2-1,few,TRBV27,CASRGGARLYNEQFF,TGTGCCAGCAGGGGGGGGGCCCGACTTTACAATGAGCAGTTCTTC
TRBD2,TRBJ2-3,NA,TRBV30,CAWRLAGVTDTQYF,TGTGCCTGGAGACTAGCGGGAGTGACAGATACGCAGTATTTT
NA,TRBJ2-2,NA,TRBV10-3,CAIGSGDTGELFF,TGTGCCATCGGATCAGGGGACACCGGGGAGCTGTTTTTT
TRBD1,TRBJ2-7,once,TRBV28,CASETGTGYEQYF,TGTGCCAGCGAAACCGGGACAGGATACGAGCAGTACTTC
NA,TRBJ1-5,NA,TRBV6-6,CASSNGEGNQPQHF,TGTGCCAGCAGTAACGGCGAGGGGAATCAGCCCCAGCATTTT
TRBD2,TRBJ2-1,NA,TRBV11-2,CASSLSGTAGVPHEQFF,TGTGCCAGCAGCTTGTCTGGAACAGCGGGAGTGCCCCATGAGCAGTTCTTC
NA,TRBJ1-2,NA,TRBV30,CAWSSAANYGYTF,TGTGCCTGGAGTTCGGCAGCTAACTATGGCTACACCTTC
TRBD2,TRBJ2-1,NA,TRBV5-3,CARYPGLALNEQFF,TGTGCCAGATACCCGGGACTAGCTTTGAATGAGCAGTTCTTC
NA,TRBJ2-7,NA,TRBV19,CASSATYDYEQYF,TGTGCCAGTAGTGCGACCTACGACTACGAGCAGTACTTC
TRBD1,TRBJ1-5,NA,TRBV28,CASSAQGFRQHF,TGTGCCAGCAGTGCACAGGGGTTCCGCCAGCATTTT
NA,TRBJ1-1,NA,TRBV10-2,CASSSQGGTEAFF,TGCGCCAGCAGTTCACAGGGCGGCACTGAAGCTTTCTTT
TRBD1,TRBJ2-3,NA,TRBV7-9,CASSLAGTAKRITDTQYF,TGTGCCAGCAGCTTAGCCGGGACAGCTAAGAGGATTACAGATACGCAGTATTTT